This entry describes one TCR beta chain. Its antigen is still unknown. 13 Jbeta primers and 60 Vbeta primers were used for the PCR. Clones were read by immunoSEQ multiplex PCR, and TCRdb kept only the in-frame ones, dropping some. The table has 100,000 to 140,000 clones, about 74% seen once. This record comes from a study of cytomegalovirus exposure and HLA in healthy donors. Study context: T cells numbering about 200 million yielded more than 100 million unique TCR beta sequences in an earlier analysis. Study results and caveats: A classifier reportedly called cytomegalovirus status with high sensitivity and specificity.

Germline trimming cut 6 bases from V and 5 bases from J; bases unmatched to any gene: 4. The CDR3 contains 14 residues. Germline assignment: CDR1 MNHEY and CDR2 SMNVEV (reference sequence). Sequencing was done on a sample of PBMCs. The chain carries TRBV27 and TRBJ1-6, with 7 bases that match TRBD1. This receptor was obtained from a woman in her thirties or forties in good health and CMV-seropositive. The CDR3 reads CASRAQGNNSPLHF. DNA for the CDR3: TGTGCCAGCAGGGCACAGGGGAATAATTCACCCCTCCACTTT.